This entry is about one TCR beta chain. These data come from a study of PD-L1 blockade in urothelial cancer. Assay: immunoSEQ multiplex PCR; the TCRdb copy retains only in-frame clones and omits some. The profile shows around 100,000 clones, 70% to 90% of them singletons. The material sequenced was PBMCs, taken around atezolizumab (anti-PD-L1) treatment. The receptor comes from a man in his fifties or sixties with urothelial cancer.

CDR3 sequence (DNA): TGCGCCAGCAGCTCGGGGACAGGCAATAATTCACCCCTCCACTTT. Translating gives CASSSGTGNNSPLHF. V is TRBV5-1 and J is TRBJ1-6, with TRBD1 matching over 8 bases. The germline gives CDR1 SGHRS, CDR2 YFSETQ. With 3 bases clipped from V and 5 bases from J, the junction kept 4 bases outside the gene matches. The CDR3 totals 15 residues.